This TCR beta chain originates from a study of identifying expanded T cells in peripheral blood. Method: immunoSEQ multiplex PCR; TCRdb's copy keeps in-frame clones and lacks some. This table holds around 120,000 clones, around 89% found once. The CDR3 contains 13 residues. The V end was cut by 5 bases, the J end by 9 bases, with 16 bases between. Germline loops: CDR1 SGHTA, CDR2 FQGNSA. Broader study findings: Across healthy donors, higher total template counts meant significantly greater two-week count variance. Differentially abundant clones: approximately 1.3 between replicates, 16.4 at two to three weeks, less than 20 at four.

This clone was picked up a small number of times. Its target is unknown. This clonotype was sampled from a person aged 18 to 75 in good health. The chain uses TRBV7-2 and TRBJ1-2; D gene unclear. Input material: blood. DNA of the CDR3: TGTGCCAGCAGCCTCGAAGGGCGGATTCGCTACACCTTC. Translation: CASSLEGRIRYTF.